This entry describes one T cell receptor (beta chain). Its antigen is not known. TCRdb's table, derived via immunoSEQ multiplex PCR, lists solely in-frame clones and lacks some. The sample carries about 7,900 clones, 62% recorded once. Trimming took off 7 bases at V and 12 bases at J, with 18 bases between the two ends. Germline CDR1 and CDR2: SNHLY and FYNNEI. The CDR3 is 13 amino acids. The sample is drawn from a study of early stage breast cancer tumors. Study-wide background: Most of the 16 invasive tumors were ER+, PR+ and HER2-. Points from the study as a whole: Comparing each tissue with blood distinguished tumor from normal in about 90% of the 16 patients. Compared with adjacent normal breast tissue, tumors showed roughly 2.4-fold greater T cell density and higher clonality.

This TCR derives from a person between 65 and 79 years old with breast cancer. The chain is built from TRBV2 and TRBJ1-4; perhaps TRBD1 as D (6 bases). The sequencing input was breast tumor tissue. For the CDR3, the DNA is TGTGCCAGCACCAGGACAGCCCCTGAGGAACTGTTTTTT. Encoded protein: CASTRTAPEELFF.